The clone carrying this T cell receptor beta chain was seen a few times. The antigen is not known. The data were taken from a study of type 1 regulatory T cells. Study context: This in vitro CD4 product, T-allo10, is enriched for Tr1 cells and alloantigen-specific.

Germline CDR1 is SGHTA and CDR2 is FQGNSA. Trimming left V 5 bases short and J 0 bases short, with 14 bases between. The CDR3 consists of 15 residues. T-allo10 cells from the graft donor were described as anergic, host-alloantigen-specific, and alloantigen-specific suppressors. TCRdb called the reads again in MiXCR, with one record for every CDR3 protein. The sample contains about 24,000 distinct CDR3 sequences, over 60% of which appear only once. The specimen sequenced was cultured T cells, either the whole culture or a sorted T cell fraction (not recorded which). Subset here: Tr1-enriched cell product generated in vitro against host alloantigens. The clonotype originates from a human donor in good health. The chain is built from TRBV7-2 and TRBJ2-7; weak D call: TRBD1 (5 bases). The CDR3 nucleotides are TGTGCCAGCAGCCCGCAGGGCTCCTTCTCCTACGAGCAGTACTTC. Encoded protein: CASSPQGSFSYEQYF.